The rows below give T cell receptor beta chains drawn from one sample of a study of T cell repertoires in cytomegalovirus infection. In TCRdb, the reads were re-called with MiXCR into one record per CDR3 protein. The data contain roughly 570,000 distinct CDR3 sequences, 40% of them singletons. No cognate antigen is known for these TCRs. The specimen was cultured PBMCs, collected from culture after CMV antigen stimulation. Receptor source: a human donor in good health (CMV status not recorded). Some clones in this sample may be carry-over from other donors' samples. Each CDR3 is given with its conserved first and last residue. The order of the fields is J gene, V gene, clone size, D gene, CDR3 protein, CDR3 DNA. A D gene is named only where the DNA matches it firmly. Expanded clones are given a class, and other clones once, few, many or no size at all.

>TRBJ2-1|TRBV7-9|NA|NA
CASSLGLALYNEQFF
TGTGCCAGCAGCTTAGGTCTAGCCCTCTACAATGAGCAGTTCTTC
>TRBJ1-2|TRBV7-2|many|NA
CASSLGASGLGGGYTF
TGTGCCAGCAGCTTAGGGGCTTCGGGGCTGGGAGGCGGCTACACCTTC
>TRBJ1-2|TRBV7-8|NA|NA
CASSSSVGVGGYTF
TGTGCCAGCAGTTCTAGCGTAGGGGTGGGTGGCTACACCTTC
>TRBJ2-5|TRBV2|NA|NA
CASSDHWRETQYF
TGTGCCAGCAGTGATCACTGGCGGGAGACCCAGTACTTC
>TRBJ1-6|TRBV5-5|few|TRBD1
CASGTGMPYNSPLHF
TGTGCCAGTGGGACAGGGATGCCCTATAATTCACCCCTCCACTTT
>TRBJ2-1|TRBV7-8|NA|NA
CASSSKPGNEQFF
TGTGCCAGCAGCTCAAAACCGGGTAATGAGCAGTTCTTC
>TRBJ2-2|TRBV7-2|many|NA
CASSPRASAGELFF
TGTGCCAGCAGCCCAAGGGCTTCGGCCGGGGAGCTGTTTTTT
>TRBJ1-5|TRBV28|NA|NA
CASSFRQGYSNQPQHF
TGTGCCAGCAGTTTCCGTCAGGGCTATAGCAATCAGCCCCAGCATTTT
>TRBJ2-7|TRBV7-2|many|NA
CASSSLLGYGEQYF
TGTGCCAGCAGCTCCCTTCTAGGTTATGGCGAGCAGTACTTC
>TRBJ1-1|TRBV5-1|NA|NA
CASSLRGNLDTEAFF
TGCGCCAGCAGCTTGAGGGGGAACTTGGACACTGAAGCTTTCTTT
>TRBJ2-5|TRBV7-6|few|TRBD2
CASSHQSGGRETQYF
TGTGCCAGCAGCCACCAGTCGGGGGGGCGGGAGACCCAGTACTTC
>TRBJ2-6|TRBV7-2|NA|NA
CASSKDRTGANVLTF
TGTGCCAGCAGCAAAGACAGAACTGGGGCCAACGTCCTGACTTTC
>TRBJ1-2|TRBV4-1|once|NA
CASRTAEGLGGYTF
TGCGCCAGCAGAACGGCCGAGGGTTTGGGTGGCTACACCTTC
>TRBJ2-5|TRBV7-2|few|TRBD2
CASSLVPSGNYETQYF
TGTGCCAGCAGCTTAGTCCCTAGCGGGAATTACGAGACCCAGTACTTC
>TRBJ2-7|TRBV20-1|NA|TRBD2
CSASTSGGAKEQYF
TGCAGTGCTTCTACTAGCGGGGGGGCGAAAGAGCAGTACTTC
>TRBJ2-1|TRBV6-2/TRBV6-3|NA|NA
CASNPPIRDYQQFF
TGTGCCAGCAACCCCCCGATCCGAGACTACCAGCAGTTCTTC
>TRBJ2-1|TRBV20-1|NA|TRBD2
CSARDVLAGGRGEQFF
TGCAGTGCTAGAGATGTCCTAGCGGGAGGGCGGGGTGAGCAGTTCTTC
>TRBJ1-2|TRBV6-2/TRBV6-3|NA|TRBD1
CASTARGQNYGYTF
TGTGCCAGCACCGCCAGGGGACAGAACTATGGCTACACCTTC
>TRBJ1-1|TRBV4-1|NA|NA
CASSQASLAPGPNTEAFF
TGCGCCAGCAGCCAAGCCTCACTCGCGCCAGGACCGAACACTGAAGCTTTCTTT
>TRBJ2-2|TRBV7-8|few|NA
CASSSDSRELFF
TGTGCCAGCAGCTCGGACAGCCGGGAGCTGTTTTTT
>TRBJ2-3|TRBV7-2|few|TRBD1
CASSLVQGQDTQYF
TGTGCCAGCAGCTTAGTACAGGGGCAAGATACGCAGTATTTT
>TRBJ1-2|TRBV12-3/TRBV12-4|NA|NA
CASSFGGRYGYAF
TGTGCCAGCAGTTTTGGGGGCCGGTATGGCTACGCCTTC
>TRBJ1-4|TRBV5-1|NA|TRBD1
CASSLGTASSEKLFF
TGCGCCAGCAGCCTTGGGACAGCGTCATCCGAAAAACTGTTTTTT
>TRBJ2-7|TRBV2|NA|NA
CAIRDPKNYEQYF
TGTGCCATCCGGGACCCCAAGAACTACGAGCAGTACTTC
>TRBJ2-5|TRBV7-8|NA|TRBD1
CASSLGQGFGGETQYF
TGTGCCAGCAGCTTGGGACAGGGCTTCGGTGGAGAGACCCAGTACTTC
>TRBJ2-7|TRBV7-2|NA|NA
CASSLDKGTKYF
TGTGCCAGCAGCTTAGATAAGGGCACAAAGTACTTC
>TRBJ2-7|TRBV7-6|NA|TRBD1
CASSLARDRGREQYF
TGTGCCAGCAGCTTAGCGAGGGACAGGGGGCGAGAGCAGTACTTC
>TRBJ2-1|TRBV18|NA|TRBD2
CASSPPSGRGDEQFF
TGTGCCAGCTCACCACCCAGCGGGAGGGGGGATGAGCAGTTCTTC
>TRBJ2-2|TRBV7-6|NA|NA
CASSLLSRVTGELFF
TGTGCCAGCAGCTTGTTAAGCAGGGTGACCGGGGAGCTGTTTTTT
>TRBJ2-1|TRBV20-1|NA|NA
CSARVPESVYNEQFF
TGCAGTGCTAGAGTCCCGGAGTCAGTCTACAATGAGCAGTTCTTC
>TRBJ1-5|TRBV7-2|few|NA
CASSELVGYQPQHF
TGTGCCAGCAGCGAACTAGTAGGGTATCAGCCCCAGCATTTT
>TRBJ2-3|TRBV7-9|few|NA
CASSLGSSSTDTQYF
TGTGCCAGCAGCTTAGGCAGCTCTAGCACAGATACGCAGTATTTT
>TRBJ2-3|TRBV7-2|NA|TRBD2
CASSLGLVLAGDGTQYF
TGTGCCAGCAGCTTAGGGTTGGTGCTAGCGGGGGATGGTACGCAGTATTTT
>TRBJ2-3|TRBV5-5|NA|TRBD2
CASSLTGLAGRDTQYF
TGTGCCAGCAGCTTGACTGGACTAGCGGGAAGAGATACGCAGTATTTT
>TRBJ2-4|TRBV20-1|few|TRBD2
CSARAAGGNIQYF
TGCAGTGCTAGAGCAGCGGGAGGCAACATTCAGTACTTC
>TRBJ2-3|TRBV7-6|few|TRBD1
CASSFGTGSRDTQYF
TGTGCCAGCAGCTTCGGGACAGGGTCACGGGATACGCAGTATTTT
>TRBJ1-2|TRBV12-3/TRBV12-4|NA|TRBD1
CASSTTGADGYTF
TGTGCCAGCAGTACCACAGGGGCGGATGGCTACACCTTC
>TRBJ2-1|TRBV6-2/TRBV6-3|NA|NA
CASRVGGSSYNEQFF
TGTGCCAGCAGGGTAGGGGGTAGCTCCTACAATGAGCAGTTCTTC
>TRBJ2-5|TRBV7-2|few|NA
CASARGLQETQYF
TGTGCCAGCGCCCGAGGCCTACAAGAGACCCAGTACTTC
>TRBJ2-7|TRBV7-6|NA|NA
CASSLDPRAHEQYF
TGTGCCAGCAGCTTAGATCCCAGGGCCCACGAGCAGTACTTC
>TRBJ2-1|TRBV12-3/TRBV12-4|few|TRBD2
CASSQTSGGRNEQFF
TGTGCCAGCAGCCAGACTAGCGGGGGAAGGAATGAGCAGTTCTTC
>TRBJ2-2|TRBV4-1|few|NA
CASSQVRAAGELFF
TGCGCCAGCAGCCAAGTTCGGGCTGCCGGGGAGCTGTTTTTT
>TRBJ1-5|TRBV24-1|NA|NA
CATSAYHSVGDQPQHF
TGTGCCACCAGTGCCTATCACTCGGTCGGGGATCAGCCCCAGCATTTT
>TRBJ1-3|TRBV7-2|NA|NA
CASSPAGGVGNTIYF
TGTGCCAGCAGCCCCGCCGGCGGGGTTGGAAACACCATATATTTT
>TRBJ2-5|TRBV7-8|few|TRBD1
CASSRSRGRETQYF
TGTGCCAGCAGTCGTAGCAGGGGGCGGGAGACCCAGTACTTC
>TRBJ1-5|TRBV12-3/TRBV12-4|NA|NA
CASSTTGWSTQPQHF
TGTGCCAGCAGTACTACAGGGTGGTCGACTCAGCCCCAGCATTTT
>TRBJ2-1|TRBV12-5|few|NA
CASGFIAYNEQFF
TGTGCTAGTGGTTTTATCGCCTACAATGAGCAGTTCTTC
>TRBJ2-7|TRBV5-4|NA|TRBD1
CASSLARGQDAQYF
TGTGCCAGCAGCCTCGCTAGAGGACAGGACGCGCAGTACTTC
>TRBJ2-7|TRBV25-1|few|NA
CASSPAGPGVYEQYF
TGTGCCAGCAGCCCTGCCGGGCCAGGCGTCTACGAGCAGTACTTC
>TRBJ1-6|TRBV6-2/TRBV6-3|few|NA
CASSFRPQNSPLHF
TGTGCCAGCAGCTTCCGGCCCCAGAATTCACCCCTCCACTTT
>TRBJ2-5|TRBV6-5|NA|TRBD2
CASSRSGGAVAQETQYF
TGTGCCAGCAGTCGCAGCGGGGGGGCTGTGGCCCAAGAGACCCAGTACTTC
>TRBJ2-1|TRBV11-2|once|NA
CASTSSRYNEQFF
TGTGCCAGCACCTCGTCGCGCTACAATGAGCAGTTCTTC
>TRBJ2-7|TRBV27|NA|TRBD1
CASGQGGYEQYF
TGTGCCAGCGGACAGGGAGGCTACGAGCAGTACTTC
>TRBJ2-3|TRBV7-9|NA|TRBD2
CASRLAGATDTQYF
TGTGCCAGCAGACTAGCGGGAGCAACAGATACGCAGTATTTT